What follows are 18 T cell receptor beta chains derived from one specimen sequenced in a study of blood T cell repertoires in COVID-19. Assay used: immunoSEQ multiplex PCR; TCRdb lists only in-frame clones, some missing. The sample contains about 240,000 clones, roughly 86% of which appear only once. The sample taken for sequencing was PBMCs or T cells enriched from blood (not recorded which). The receptors shown here come from a young woman with acute COVID-19.

CDR3 sequence reads: CASSDSYPEPQHF. CDR3 in DNA: TGTGCCAGCAGCGATTCTTATCCAGAGCCCCAGCATTTT. The V and J genes are TRBV27 and TRBJ1-5; D ambiguous. The CDR3 is made up of 13 amino acids. Trimming shortened V by 6 bases and J by 8 bases, and 14 bases separated the two germline ends. CDR1 and CDR2 from the germline V gene are MNHEY and SMNVEV (reference sequence).

The chain joins TRBV27 to TRBJ2-7; TRBD2 matches 9 bases. V was clipped by 2 bases and J by 4 bases; unmatched bases: 3. This CDR3 is 14 amino acids long. Germline-derived CDR1 and CDR2 are MNHEY and SMNVEV (reference sequence). The CDR3 region has the DNA TGTGCCAGCAGTTTAGGCGGGGGGGCGTACGAGCAGTACTTC. Translated, it gives CASSLGGGAYEQYF.

CDR3 nucleotides: TGCGCCAGCAGTGACTCCCAGGGGGCATACGAGCAGTACTTC. Its protein is CASSDSQGAYEQYF. The chain joins TRBV10-2 to TRBJ2-7; TRBD1 matches at 8 bases. The V and J ends lost 3 bases and 4 bases, in that order; junction bases with no gene match: 5. The CDR3 is 14 residues long. In germline, CDR1 is WSHSY, CDR2 SAAADI.

The DNA of the CDR3 is TGTGCCAGCAGCATCGACAGGGGCTTCTATGGCTACACCTTC. This sequence encodes CASSIDRGFYGYTF. V gene TRBV5-8 combines with J gene TRBJ1-2; the match to TRBD1 covers 8 bases. CDR3 size: 14 residues. Germline V gene sequence: CDR1 SGHTS, CDR2 YDEGEE. Germline trimming cut 4 bases from V and 4 bases from J; bases unmatched to any gene: 6.

This sequence joins TRBV4-1 and TRBJ2-4; D perhaps matches TRBD2 (6 bases). The germline gives CDR1 MGHRA, CDR2 YSYEKL. The length of the CDR3 is 15 residues. V was shortened by 1 base and J by 2 bases, with 9 bases between the two germline ends. The CDR3 spells CASSQAGVSKNIQYF. As DNA, the CDR3 is TGCGCCAGCAGCCAAGCGGGGGTATCCAAAAACATTCAGTACTTC.

The rearrangement joins TRBV19 to TRBJ1-1; 7 bases are a match to TRBD1. The J segment lost 4 bases and the V segment lost 1 base, leaving 6 bases of the junction unmatched. CDR3 length: 15 residues. Germline CDR1 reads LNHDA; CDR2 reads SQIVND (reference sequence). The CDR3: CASSIVQGRGTEAFF. For the CDR3, the DNA is TGTGCCAGTAGTATAGTACAGGGGAGAGGCACTGAAGCTTTCTTT. Looking up the rest from reference TRBV19 and TRBJ1-1 gives the full variable domain: DGGITQSPKYLFRKEGQNVTLSCEQNLNHDAMYWYRQDPGQGLRLIYYSQIVNDFQKGDIAEGYSVSREKKESFPLTVTSAQKNPTAFYLCASSIVQGRGTEAFFGQGTRLTVV.

This chain links TRBV27 with TRBJ1-4; D possibly corresponds to TRBD1 (5 bases). V was clipped by 2 bases and J by 8 bases, with 18 bases between them. CDR3 length: 16 amino acids. The germline gives CDR1 MNHEY, CDR2 SMNVEV (reference sequence). In DNA, the CDR3 is TGTGCCAGCAGTTTAAGGGGTCCCCTTCAGTTGGAAAAACTGTTTTTT. Translation gives CASSLRGPLQLEKLFF.

The rearrangement links TRBV10-1 to TRBJ2-1, with TRBD2 matching over 10 bases. This CDR3 region has 17 residues. CDR1 and CDR2 from the germline V gene are WNHNN and SYGVQD (reference sequence). Trimming removed 0 bases from V and 8 bases from J; junction bases left unmatched: 10. The DNA for the CDR3 is TGCGCCAGCAGTGAGTCGGCCCAGCGGGGGGGCTATGATGAGCAGTTCTTC. Its translation: CASSESAQRGGYDEQFF.

The chain uses TRBV5-1 and TRBJ1-1; D is undetermined. The ends were cut back, 2 bases at V and 4 bases at J, with 18 bases in the middle. This CDR3 contains 16 residues. CDR1 is SGHRS and CDR2 is YFSETQ in the germline V gene. For the CDR3, the DNA is TGCGCCAGCAGCTTAAATCCCGTTCTCGAGGGCACTGAAGCTTTCTTT. It translates to CASSLNPVLEGTEAFF.

The rearrangement links TRBV5-1 to TRBJ2-5; no firm D call. Germline-derived CDR1 and CDR2 are SGHRS and YFSETQ. V was clipped by 3 bases and J by 7 bases, with 16 bases between them. CDR3 length: 14 residues. The CDR3, as DNA: TGCGCCAGCAGCTCCCCTGTAGAGTCAGGGACCCAGTACTTC. This codes for CASSSPVESGTQYF.

The V gene is TRBV9, the J gene TRBJ1-1; 7 bases line up with TRBD1. The CDR3 has 13 residues. Germline V lookup: CDR1 SGDLS, CDR2 YYNGEE. Trimming at V came to 3 bases and at J to 5 bases, leaving 4 bases not matched to a gene. Written as DNA, the CDR3 is TGTGCCAGCAGCGCTACGGACAGGACTGAAGCTTTCTTT. This sequence encodes CASSATDRTEAFF.

The V call is TRBV5-5, the J call TRBJ1-5, with 8 bases fitting TRBD1. V was clipped by 4 bases and J by 9 bases; unmatched bases: 9. This CDR3 spans 14 amino acids. CDR1 is SGHKS and CDR2 is YYEKEE in the germline V gene (reference sequence). The CDR3 is CASSVTGADRPQHF. In DNA form, the CDR3 reads TGTGCCAGCAGCGTGACAGGGGCTGACCGGCCCCAGCATTTT.

J is TRBJ1-5 and V is TRBV19, with 9 positions matching TRBD1. The CDR3 extends over 13 amino acids. V was clipped by 4 bases and J by 6 bases; unmatched bases: 1. Per germline, CDR1 LNHDA and CDR2 SQIVND (reference sequence). CDR3 bases: TGTGCCAGTAGTAAGACAGGGGGTCAGCCCCAGCATTTT. Its translation is CASSKTGGQPQHF.

V gene TRBV5-1 combines with J gene TRBJ1-1, with 8 positions matching TRBD1. V lost 4 bases, J lost 1 base, and 9 bases stayed unmatched. The germline gives CDR1 SGHRS, CDR2 YFSETQ. The CDR3 consists of 16 residues. The CDR3 protein is CASSADRGYENTEAFF. Written as DNA, the CDR3 is TGCGCCAGCAGCGCCGACAGGGGCTATGAGAACACTGAAGCTTTCTTT.

The J gene is TRBJ2-4, the V gene TRBV6-2 or TRBV6-3; 7 nucleotides match TRBD2. After removal of 2 bases from V and 4 bases from J, the junction contained 5 bases not matched to a gene. CDR3 length: 15 residues. From germline, CDR1 is MNHEY and CDR2 SVGEGT. The CDR3 region is CASSYAGEKKNIQYF. As DNA, the CDR3 is TGTGCCAGCAGTTACGCGGGGGAGAAGAAAAACATTCAGTACTTC.

V usage is TRBV28 and J usage is TRBJ2-1; 14 bases are a match to TRBD2. This CDR3 has 15 amino acids. CDR1 and CDR2 from the germline V gene are MDHEN and SYDVKM. Losses at the gene ends were 6 bases for V and 9 bases for J; bases not matched to a gene: 7. CDR3 nucleotides: TGTGCCAGCAGCACGACTAGCGGGGGGGCTAGTGAGCAGTTCTTC. Translated: CASSTTSGGASEQFF.

This sequence joins TRBV10-1 and TRBJ1-1, with D unresolved. Per germline, CDR1 WNHNN and CDR2 SYGVQD (reference sequence). CDR3 length: 13 residues. V lost 0 bases, J lost 6 bases, and 8 bases lay in between. CDR3 DNA: TGCGCCAGCAGTGAGTCGTTCGACTCTGAAGCTTTCTTT. This translates into CASSESFDSEAFF.

J is TRBJ2-2 and V is TRBV10-2; D perhaps matches TRBD1 (5 bases). V shed 7 bases and J shed 4 bases, with 13 bases lying between them. There are 14 residues in the CDR3. CDR1 is WSHSY and CDR2 is SAAADI in the germline V gene. CDR3 DNA sequence: TGCGCCAGCAAACAAGGACATAGCACCGGGGAGCTGTTTTTT. The encoded protein is CASKQGHSTGELFF.